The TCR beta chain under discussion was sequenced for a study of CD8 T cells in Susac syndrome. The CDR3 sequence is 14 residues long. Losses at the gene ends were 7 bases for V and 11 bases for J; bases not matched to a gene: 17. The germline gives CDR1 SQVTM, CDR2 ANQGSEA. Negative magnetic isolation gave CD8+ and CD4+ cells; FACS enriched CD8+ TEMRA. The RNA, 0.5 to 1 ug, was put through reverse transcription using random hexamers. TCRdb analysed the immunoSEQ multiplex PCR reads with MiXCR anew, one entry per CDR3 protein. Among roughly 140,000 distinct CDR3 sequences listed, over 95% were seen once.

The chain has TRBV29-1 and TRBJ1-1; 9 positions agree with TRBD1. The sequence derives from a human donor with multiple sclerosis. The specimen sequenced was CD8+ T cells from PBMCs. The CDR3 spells CSALKQGAGSGAFF. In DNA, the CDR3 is TGCAGCGCCCTGAAACAGGGGGCGGGGAGTGGGGCTTTCTTT.